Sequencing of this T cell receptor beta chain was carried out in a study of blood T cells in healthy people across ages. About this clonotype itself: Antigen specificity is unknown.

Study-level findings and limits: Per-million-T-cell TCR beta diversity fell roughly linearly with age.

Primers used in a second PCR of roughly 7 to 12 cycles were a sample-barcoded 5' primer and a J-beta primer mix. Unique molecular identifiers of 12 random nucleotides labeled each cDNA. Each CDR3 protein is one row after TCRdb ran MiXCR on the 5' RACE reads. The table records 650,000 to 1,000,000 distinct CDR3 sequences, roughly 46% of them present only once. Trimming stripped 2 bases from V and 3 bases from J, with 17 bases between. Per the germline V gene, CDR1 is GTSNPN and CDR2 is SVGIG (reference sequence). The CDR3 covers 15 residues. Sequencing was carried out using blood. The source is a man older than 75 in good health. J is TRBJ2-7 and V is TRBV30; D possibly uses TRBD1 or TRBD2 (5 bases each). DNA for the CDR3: TGTGCCTGGAGTTCTCGCCGGGACGCCCGCTACGAGCAGTACTTC. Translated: CAWSSRRDARYEQYF.